The 20 T cell receptor beta chains reported below all come from one sample, sequenced in a study of blood T cell repertoires in COVID-19. The data were produced by immunoSEQ multiplex PCR, yet TCRdb's version contains in-frame clones alone and is incomplete. Among about 340,000 clones listed, roughly nine tenths were seen once. Sequencing was done on a sample of PBMCs or T cells enriched from blood (not recorded which). Receptors originate from a woman aged 30 to 39 who had recovered from COVID-19.

The genes are TRBV7-9 and TRBJ2-2; 8 positions match TRBD2. The length of the CDR3 is 14 residues. V was clipped by 4 bases and J by 5 bases; unmatched bases: 3. Looked up from germline, CDR1 is SEHNR and CDR2 is FQNEAQ (reference sequence). The CDR3 loop reads CASSSGLETGELFF. In nucleotides, the CDR3 is TGTGCCAGCAGCTCGGGACTAGAAACCGGGGAGCTGTTTTTT.

This chain links TRBV28 with TRBJ2-6, with 8 bases that match TRBD1. CDR1 is MDHEN, CDR2 SYDVKM, per germline. The CDR3 is made up of 16 amino acids. Losses at the gene ends were 8 bases for V and 5 bases for J; bases not matched to a gene: 11. CDR3 nucleotide sequence: TGTGCCAGCGCCGTTCAGGGGGCGAACTGGGCCAACGTCCTGACTTTC. Protein: CASAVQGANWANVLTF.

The chain joins TRBV7-3 to TRBJ2-3, with D perhaps TRBD2 (5 bases). V shed 5 bases and J shed 2 bases, with 11 bases lying between them. The CDR3 is made up of 14 amino acids. Germline-derived CDR1 and CDR2 are SGHTA and FQGTGA. In DNA, the CDR3 is TGTGCCAGCAGCCGTGGACTGAACACAGATACGCAGTATTTT. It codes for CASSRGLNTDTQYF.

J is TRBJ2-3 and V is TRBV10-3; 7 nucleotides agree with TRBD1. The CDR3 spans 15 residues. J lost 4 bases, V lost 1 base, and 5 bases had no gene match. CDR1 is ENHRY and CDR2 is SYGVKD in the germline V gene. The CDR3 DNA is TGTGCCATCAGTGAGTGGCGGCAGGGGGCAGATACGCAGTATTTT. This codes for CAISEWRQGADTQYF.

V gene TRBV13 combines with J gene TRBJ2-1, with D tentatively TRBD2 (5 bases). The CDR3 has 14 amino acids. CDR1 PRHDT and CDR2 FYEKMQ come from the germline V gene (reference sequence). The V end was cut by 11 bases, the J end by 8 bases, with 22 bases between. The CDR3 DNA is TGTGCCTCCACCCGGGTCCTCGGGATTTATGAGCAGTTCTTC. It yields the protein CASTRVLGIYEQFF.

The J gene is TRBJ2-7, the V gene TRBV5-6, with a possible D match to TRBD1 (5 bases). V gave up 2 bases and J gave up 0 bases, with 12 bases separating them. Per germline, CDR1 SGHDT and CDR2 YYEEEE. This CDR3 region has 15 residues. CDR3 in DNA: TGTGCCAGCAGCTTTGGAACAGGCCTCTCCTACGAGCAGTACTTC. Translation: CASSFGTGLSYEQYF.

V usage is TRBV3-1 (or the pseudogene TRBV3-2) and J usage is TRBJ2-1; D may be TRBD2 (6 bases). CDR3 length: 15 residues. Germline lookup yields CDR1 LGHDT and CDR2 YNNKEL (reference sequence). Trimming shortened V by 1 base and J by 6 bases, and 13 bases separated the two germline ends. The CDR3 DNA reads TGTGCCAGCAGCCAAGCTTACGGGAGCGCCAATGAGCAGTTCTTC. Its protein is CASSQAYGSANEQFF.

The gene calls are TRBV6-2 or TRBV6-3 and TRBJ1-1, with D possibly TRBD1 on 5 matching bases. Trimming removed 5 bases from V and 1 base from J, with 14 bases in between. The CDR3 length is 15 residues. Per the germline V gene, CDR1 is MNHEY and CDR2 is SVGEGT. This CDR3 is CASSQRGSRNTEAFF. In DNA, the CDR3 is TGTGCCAGCAGTCAGCGGGGCTCCCGGAACACTGAAGCTTTCTTT.

This chain links TRBV20-1 with TRBJ1-1; D unclear. Germline V lookup: CDR1 DFQATT, CDR2 SNEGSKA (reference sequence). V gave up 2 bases and J gave up 1 base, with 2 bases separating them. The CDR3 contains 11 residues. The CDR3 sequence: CSARQNTEAFF. Here the CDR3 DNA reads TGCAGTGCTAGACAGAACACTGAAGCTTTCTTT.

V is TRBV10-3 and J is TRBJ2-6, with a tentative D call TRBD1 (5 bases). V was pared by 8 bases and J by 4 bases, with 9 bases between. The CDR3 totals 13 residues. Germline lookup yields CDR1 ENHRY and CDR2 SYGVKD. CDR3 loop: CAIPGKGANVLTF. For the CDR3, the DNA is TGTGCCATCCCAGGGAAAGGGGCCAACGTCCTGACTTTC.

V and J are TRBV6-2 or TRBV6-3 and TRBJ2-2; 8 nucleotides align to TRBD1. The CDR3 sequence is 16 residues long. Unmatched junction bases numbered 6, after V lost 3 bases and J lost 3 bases. CDR1 MNHEY and CDR2 SVGEGT come from the germline V gene. The CDR3 spells CASSYLRGRDTGELFF. CDR3 bases: TGTGCCAGCAGTTATCTCAGGGGGCGCGACACCGGGGAGCTGTTTTTT.

The rearrangement joins TRBV9 to TRBJ2-1, with 7 bases lining up with TRBD2. Germline values: CDR1 SGDLS, CDR2 YYNGEE. V lost 2 bases to trimming and J lost 5 bases; unmatched junction nucleotides: 13. The CDR3 has 17 amino acids. The CDR3 loop reads CASSVGVGLAVHNEQFF. Here the CDR3 DNA reads TGTGCCAGCAGCGTTGGAGTTGGGCTAGCGGTCCACAATGAGCAGTTCTTC.

In its sample, this clone was seen many times. This chain uses TRBV7-8 with TRBJ2-2; 13 nucleotides line up with TRBD2. Germline V CDR1 and CDR2: SGHVS, FQNEAQ. This CDR3 region has 16 residues. With 5 bases clipped from V and 5 bases from J, the junction kept 5 bases outside the gene matches. CDR3 protein: CASSPRTSGRTGELFF. Written as DNA, the CDR3 is TGTGCCAGCAGCCCCAGGACTAGCGGGAGAACCGGGGAGCTGTTTTTT.

J is TRBJ2-4 and V is TRBV3-1 (or the pseudogene TRBV3-2), with TRBD2 matching over 12 bases. This CDR3 region has 19 residues. Germline loops: CDR1 LGHDT, CDR2 YNNKEL (reference sequence). The ends lost 2 bases at V and 1 base at J; junction bases unmatched: 9. This CDR3 is CASSQLTSGRPGAKNIQYF. In DNA form, the CDR3 reads TGTGCCAGCAGCCAATTAACTAGCGGGAGGCCAGGGGCCAAAAACATTCAGTACTTC.

The CDR3 bases are TGTGCCAGCAGCCCCGGGACACCGGGACTAGCGGGACTCTCGGGCGGGCAGTACTTC. This encodes CASSPGTPGLAGLSGGQYF. V usage is TRBV28 and J usage is TRBJ2-7, with TRBD2 matching over 13 bases. V shed 6 bases, J shed 9 bases, and the junction held 23 bases outside the gene matches. The germline V gene has CDR1 MDHEN and CDR2 SYDVKM. This CDR3 spans 19 amino acids.

The chain combines TRBV4-3 with TRBJ2-4; 8 bases line up with TRBD2. Germline V gene data show CDR1 as LGHNA and CDR2 as YSLEER. Trimming took 0 bases from V and 0 from J; bases not matched to a gene: 10. The CDR3 is 19 amino acids. As DNA, the CDR3 is TGCGCCAGCAGCCAAGATCCAGCGGGAGTAGGGTTAGCCAAAAACATTCAGTACTTC. Translation: CASSQDPAGVGLAKNIQYF.

V is TRBV24-1 and J is TRBJ1-1; no reliable D call. CDR3 length: 12 residues. Trimming stripped 5 bases from V and 4 bases from J, with 7 bases between. The germline V gene encodes CDR1 KGHDR and CDR2 SFDVKD. The CDR3 sequence: CATSARGTEAFF. The CDR3 DNA reads as TGTGCCACCAGTGCTCGGGGCACTGAAGCTTTCTTT.

The chain links TRBV14 to TRBJ2-3; TRBD2 agrees at 8 bases. Germline CDR1 reads SGHDN; CDR2 reads FVKESK. The CDR3 is 17 amino acids. V dropped 5 bases and J dropped 0; count of bases not matched to a gene: 10. The CDR3 loop reads CASSSQTIAGSTDTQYF. Written as DNA, the CDR3 is TGTGCCAGCAGCTCTCAAACGATAGCGGGAAGCACAGATACGCAGTATTTT.

The chain links TRBV10-3 to TRBJ2-1, with 10 bases aligning to TRBD2. Trimming cost V 5 bases and J 8 bases; bases outside gene matches: 3. Germline loops: CDR1 ENHRY, CDR2 SYGVKD. The CDR3 runs to 13 residues. CDR3 nucleotides: TGTGCCATCAGTCAGCGGGAGGGCCATGAGCAGTTCTTC. Translation gives CAISQREGHEQFF.

The genes are TRBV27 and TRBJ2-7; 11 bases are shared with TRBD1. This CDR3 spans 15 amino acids. V lost 5 bases to trimming and J lost 4 bases; unmatched junction nucleotides: 7. Germline values: CDR1 MNHEY, CDR2 SMNVEV (reference sequence). CDR3 in amino acids: CASSPRTGGGYEQYF. The CDR3 DNA is TGTGCCAGCAGTCCTCGGACAGGGGGCGGGTACGAGCAGTACTTC.